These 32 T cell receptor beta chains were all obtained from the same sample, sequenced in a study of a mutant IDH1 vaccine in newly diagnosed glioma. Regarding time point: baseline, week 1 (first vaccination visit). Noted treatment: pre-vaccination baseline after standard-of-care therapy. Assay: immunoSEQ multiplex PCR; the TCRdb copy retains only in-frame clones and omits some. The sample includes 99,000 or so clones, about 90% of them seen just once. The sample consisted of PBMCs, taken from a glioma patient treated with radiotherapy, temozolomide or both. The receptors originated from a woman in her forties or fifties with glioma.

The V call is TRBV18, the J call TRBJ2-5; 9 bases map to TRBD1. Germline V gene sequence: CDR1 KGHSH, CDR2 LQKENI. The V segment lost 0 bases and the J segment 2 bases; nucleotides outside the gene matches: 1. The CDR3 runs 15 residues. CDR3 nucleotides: TGTGCCAGCTCACCACCGGGACAGGGTCAAGAGACCCAGTACTTC. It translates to CASSPPGQGQETQYF.

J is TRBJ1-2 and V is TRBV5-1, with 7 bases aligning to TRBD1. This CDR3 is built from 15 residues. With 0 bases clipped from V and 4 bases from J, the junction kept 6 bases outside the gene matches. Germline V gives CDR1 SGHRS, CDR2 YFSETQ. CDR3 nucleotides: TGCGCCAGCAGCTTGGCCGAGGGGGCCGGCTATGGCTACACCTTC. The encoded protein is CASSLAEGAGYGYTF.

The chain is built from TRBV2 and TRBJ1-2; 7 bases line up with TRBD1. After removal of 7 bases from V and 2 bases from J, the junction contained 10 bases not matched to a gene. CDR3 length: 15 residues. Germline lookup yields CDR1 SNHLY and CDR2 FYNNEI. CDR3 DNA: TGTGCCAGCACCGGCCCCCAGACAGGGAACTATGGCTACACCTTC. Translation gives CASTGPQTGNYGYTF.

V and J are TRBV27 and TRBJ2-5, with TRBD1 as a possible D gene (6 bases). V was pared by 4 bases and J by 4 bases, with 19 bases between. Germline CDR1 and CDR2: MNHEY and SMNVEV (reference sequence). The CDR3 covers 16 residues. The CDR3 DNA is TGTGCCAGCAGTTCGTCGCGACAGGCGGATCGAGAGACCCAGTACTTC. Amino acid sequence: CASSSSRQADRETQYF.

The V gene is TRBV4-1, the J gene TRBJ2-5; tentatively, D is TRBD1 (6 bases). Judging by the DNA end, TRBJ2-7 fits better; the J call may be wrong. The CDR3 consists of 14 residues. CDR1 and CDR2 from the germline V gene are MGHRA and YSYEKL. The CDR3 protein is CASSQGTALYEQYF. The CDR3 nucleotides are TGCGCCAGCAGCCAAGGGACAGCACTCTACGAGCAGTACTTC.

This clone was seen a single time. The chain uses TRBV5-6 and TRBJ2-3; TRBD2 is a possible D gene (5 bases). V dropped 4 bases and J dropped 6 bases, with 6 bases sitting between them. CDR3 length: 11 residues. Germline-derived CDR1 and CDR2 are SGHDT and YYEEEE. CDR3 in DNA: TGTGCCAGCAGCCGCGGGGATACGCAGTATTTT. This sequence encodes CASSRGDTQYF.

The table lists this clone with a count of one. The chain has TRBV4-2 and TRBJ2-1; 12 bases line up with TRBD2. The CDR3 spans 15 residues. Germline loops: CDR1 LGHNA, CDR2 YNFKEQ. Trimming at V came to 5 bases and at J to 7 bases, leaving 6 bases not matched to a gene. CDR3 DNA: TGTGCCAGCAGCGGGGGGACTAGCGGGTGGAATGAGCAGTTCTTC. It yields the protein CASSGGTSGWNEQFF.

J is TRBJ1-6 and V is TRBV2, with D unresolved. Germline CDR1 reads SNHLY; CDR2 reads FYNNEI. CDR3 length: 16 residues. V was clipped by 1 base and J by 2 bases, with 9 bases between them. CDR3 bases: TGTGCCAGCAGTGAAGGCGGCACAGCCTATAATTCACCCCTCCACTTT. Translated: CASSEGGTAYNSPLHF.

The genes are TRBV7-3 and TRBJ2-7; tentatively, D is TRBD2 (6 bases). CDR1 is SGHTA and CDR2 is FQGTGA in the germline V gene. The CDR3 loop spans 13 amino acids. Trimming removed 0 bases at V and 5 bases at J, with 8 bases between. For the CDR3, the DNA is TGTGCCAGCAGCTTAACACGGGAGCACGAGCAGTACTTC. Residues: CASSLTREHEQYF.

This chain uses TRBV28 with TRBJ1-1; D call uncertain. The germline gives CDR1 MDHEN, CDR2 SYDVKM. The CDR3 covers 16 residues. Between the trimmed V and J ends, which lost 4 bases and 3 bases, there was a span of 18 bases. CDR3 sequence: CASSYPTPRGDTEAFF. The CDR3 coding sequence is TGTGCCAGCAGTTACCCGACTCCCCGAGGAGACACTGAAGCTTTCTTT. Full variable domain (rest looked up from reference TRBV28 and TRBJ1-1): DVKVTQSSRYLVKRTGEKVFLECVQDMDHENMFWYRQDPGLGLRLIYFSYDVKMKEKGDIPEGYSVSREKKERFSLILESASTNQTSMYLCASSYPTPRGDTEAFFGQGTRLTVV.

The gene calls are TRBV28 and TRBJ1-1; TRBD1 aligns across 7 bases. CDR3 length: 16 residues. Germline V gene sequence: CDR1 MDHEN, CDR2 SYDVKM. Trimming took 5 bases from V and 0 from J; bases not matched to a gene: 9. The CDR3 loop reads CASSATQGNMNTEAFF. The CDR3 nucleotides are TGTGCCAGCAGTGCAACACAGGGGAACATGAACACTGAAGCTTTCTTT.

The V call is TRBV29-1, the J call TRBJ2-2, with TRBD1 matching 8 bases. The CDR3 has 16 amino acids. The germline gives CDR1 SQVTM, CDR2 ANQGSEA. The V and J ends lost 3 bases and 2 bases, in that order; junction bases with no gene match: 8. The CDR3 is CSVDPTGGGNTGELFF. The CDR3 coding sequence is TGCAGCGTTGATCCTACAGGGGGTGGAAACACCGGGGAGCTGTTTTTT.

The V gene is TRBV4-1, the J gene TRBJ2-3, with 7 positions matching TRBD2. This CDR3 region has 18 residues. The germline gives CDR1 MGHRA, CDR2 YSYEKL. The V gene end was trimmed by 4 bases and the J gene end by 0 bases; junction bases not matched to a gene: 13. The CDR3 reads CASSPQFLGGASTDTQYF. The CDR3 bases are TGCGCCAGCAGCCCGCAATTCTTGGGAGGGGCCAGCACAGATACGCAGTATTTT.

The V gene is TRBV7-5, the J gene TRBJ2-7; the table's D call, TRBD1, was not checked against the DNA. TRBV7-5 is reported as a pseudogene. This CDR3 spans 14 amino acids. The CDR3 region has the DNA TGTGCCAGAAGCTTATGGCCCATTTGCTACGAGCAGTACTTC. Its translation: CARSLWPICYEQYF.

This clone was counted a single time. The CDR3 DNA is TGTGCCACCAGCAGAGACGCCGGGACAGGGTACAATGAGCAGTTCTTC. Protein sequence: CATSRDAGTGYNEQFF. V gene TRBV15 combines with J gene TRBJ2-1; 9 nucleotides align to TRBD1. V was pared by 0 bases and J by 4 bases, with 4 bases of the junction left unmatched. There are 16 residues in the CDR3. CDR1 LNHNV and CDR2 YYDKDF come from the germline V gene (reference sequence).

The CDR3 bases are TGTGCCAGCAGACCGGGACCTTCCTATGGCTACACCTTC. Translation: CASRPGPSYGYTF. This chain links TRBV5-4 with TRBJ1-2; D is perhaps TRBD1 (5 bases). V was pared by 5 bases and J by 4 bases, with 12 bases between. CDR1 is SGHNT and CDR2 is YYREEE in the germline V gene (reference sequence). The CDR3 consists of 13 residues.

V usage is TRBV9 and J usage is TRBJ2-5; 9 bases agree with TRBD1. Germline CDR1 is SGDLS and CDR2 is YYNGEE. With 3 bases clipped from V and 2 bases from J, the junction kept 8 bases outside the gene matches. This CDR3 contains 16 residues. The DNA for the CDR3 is TGTGCCAGCAGCGCTTACACAGGGGGCGCACAAGAGACCCAGTACTTC. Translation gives CASSAYTGGAQETQYF.

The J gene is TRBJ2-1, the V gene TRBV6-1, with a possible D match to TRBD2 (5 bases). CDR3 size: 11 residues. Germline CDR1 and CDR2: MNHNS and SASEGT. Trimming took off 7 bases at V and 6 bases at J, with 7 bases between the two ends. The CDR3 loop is CASTAGNEQFF. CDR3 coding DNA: TGTGCCAGCACCGCGGGCAATGAGCAGTTCTTC.

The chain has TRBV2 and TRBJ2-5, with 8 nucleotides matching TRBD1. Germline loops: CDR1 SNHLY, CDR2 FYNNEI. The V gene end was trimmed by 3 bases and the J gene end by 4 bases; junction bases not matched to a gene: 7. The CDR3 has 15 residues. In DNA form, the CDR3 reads TGTGCCAGCAGTGAGCAGGGGGCGGTCGGAGAGACCCAGTACTTC. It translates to CASSEQGAVGETQYF.

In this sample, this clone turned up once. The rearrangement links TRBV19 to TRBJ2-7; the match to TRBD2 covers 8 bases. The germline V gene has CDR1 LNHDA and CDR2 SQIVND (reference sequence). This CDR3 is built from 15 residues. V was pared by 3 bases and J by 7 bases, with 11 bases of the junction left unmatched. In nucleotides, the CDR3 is TGTGCCAGTAGTATTACGGCGGGAGGCCGCGGGGAGCAGTACTTC. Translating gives CASSITAGGRGEQYF.

The CDR3 here is CASTVGNTGELFF. For the CDR3, the DNA is TGTGCCAGCACCGTAGGGAACACCGGGGAGCTGTTTTTT. The chain carries TRBV28 and TRBJ2-2; D unclear. V gave up 7 bases and J gave up 1 base, with 7 bases separating them. CDR1 and CDR2 (germline): MDHEN, SYDVKM. CDR3 length: 13 amino acids.

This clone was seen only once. The CDR3 DNA reads TGTGCCAGCAGTTCCCCGGCCAGGACAGGATCCTACGAGCAGTACTTC. Translated, it gives CASSSPARTGSYEQYF. The rearrangement joins TRBV6-5 to TRBJ2-7; 7 positions match TRBD1. Per germline, CDR1 MNHEY and CDR2 SVGAGI. Trimming took 4 bases from V and 1 from J; bases not matched to a gene: 10. CDR3 length equals 16 residues.

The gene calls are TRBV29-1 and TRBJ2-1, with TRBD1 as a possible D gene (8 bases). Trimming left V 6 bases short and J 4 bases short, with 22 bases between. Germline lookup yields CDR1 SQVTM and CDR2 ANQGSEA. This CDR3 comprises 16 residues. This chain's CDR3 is CSVTDREGVFYNEQFF. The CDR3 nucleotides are TGCAGCGTAACGGACAGGGAGGGGGTTTTTTACAATGAGCAGTTCTTC.

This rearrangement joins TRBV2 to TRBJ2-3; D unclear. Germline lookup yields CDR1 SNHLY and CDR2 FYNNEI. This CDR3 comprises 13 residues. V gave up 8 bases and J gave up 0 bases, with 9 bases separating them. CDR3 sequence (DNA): TGTGCCAGCTCCTCGGAGAGCACAGATACGCAGTATTTT. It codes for CASSSESTDTQYF. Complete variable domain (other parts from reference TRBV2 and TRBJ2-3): EPEVTQTPSHQVTQMGQEVILRCVPISNHLYFYWYRQILGQKVEFLVSFYNNEISEKSEIFDDQFSVERPDGSNFTLKIRSTKLEDSAMYFCASSSESTDTQYFGPGTRLTVL.

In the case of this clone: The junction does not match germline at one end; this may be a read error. CDR3 sequence (DNA): TGTGCCAGCAGCCTCCACCGGACCTCGGGGACTTCTGAGGCTTTCTTT. Amino acids: CASSLHRTSGTSEAFF. V and J are TRBV11-2 and TRBJ1-1, with D tentatively TRBD1 (5 bases). The germline gives CDR1 SGHAT, CDR2 FQNNGV. The CDR3 totals 16 residues.

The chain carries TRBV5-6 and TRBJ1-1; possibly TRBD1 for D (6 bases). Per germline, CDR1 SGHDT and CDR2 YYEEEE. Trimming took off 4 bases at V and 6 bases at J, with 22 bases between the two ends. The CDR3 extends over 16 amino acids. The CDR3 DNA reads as TGTGCCAGCAGCCCGGGAATTGGGGGGCGGGGCGCTGAAGCTTTCTTT. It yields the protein CASSPGIGGRGAEAFF. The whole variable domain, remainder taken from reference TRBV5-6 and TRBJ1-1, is DAGVTQSPTHLIKTRGQQVTLRCSPKSGHDTVSWYQQALGQGPQFIFQYYEEEERQRGNFPDRFSGHQFPNYSSELNVNALLLGDSALYLCASSPGIGGRGAEAFFGQGTRLTVV.

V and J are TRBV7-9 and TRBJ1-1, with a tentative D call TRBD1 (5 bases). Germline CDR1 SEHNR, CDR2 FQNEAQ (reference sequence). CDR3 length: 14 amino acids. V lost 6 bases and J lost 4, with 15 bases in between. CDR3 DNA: TGTGCCAGCAGTCCGAGGCCTGGGGGCACTGAAGCTTTCTTT. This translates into CASSPRPGGTEAFF.

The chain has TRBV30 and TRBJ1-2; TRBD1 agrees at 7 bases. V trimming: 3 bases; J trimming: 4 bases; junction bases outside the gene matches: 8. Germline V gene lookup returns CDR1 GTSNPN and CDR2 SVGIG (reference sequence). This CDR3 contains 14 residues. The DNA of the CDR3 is TGTGCCTGGAGCAGGGGACAGAATGGCTATGGCTACACCTTC. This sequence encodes CAWSRGQNGYGYTF.

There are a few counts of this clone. The CDR3 region has the DNA TGTGCCAGCAGTGAACAGCTAGAAGCTTTCTTT. Translating gives CASSEQLEAFF. The gene calls are TRBV2 and TRBJ1-1, with no clear D. CDR3 length: 11 residues. CDR1 is SNHLY and CDR2 is FYNNEI in the germline V gene. The V end lost 2 bases, the J end lost 8 bases, and 6 bases lay between the germline ends.

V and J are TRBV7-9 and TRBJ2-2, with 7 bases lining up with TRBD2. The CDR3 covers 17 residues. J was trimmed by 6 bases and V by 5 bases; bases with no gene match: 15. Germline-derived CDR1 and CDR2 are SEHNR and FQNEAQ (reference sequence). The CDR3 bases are TGTGCCAGCAGCCGGACACTAGTTGCGGGAGTTCCCGGGGAGCTGTTTTTT. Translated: CASSRTLVAGVPGELFF.

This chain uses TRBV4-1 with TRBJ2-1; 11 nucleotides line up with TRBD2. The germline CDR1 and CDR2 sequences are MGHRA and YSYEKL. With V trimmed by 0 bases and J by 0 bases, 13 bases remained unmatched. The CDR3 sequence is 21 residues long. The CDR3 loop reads CASSQDWRLAGRGSSYNEQFF. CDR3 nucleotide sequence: TGCGCCAGCAGCCAAGATTGGAGACTAGCGGGGCGGGGATCCTCCTACAATGAGCAGTTCTTC.

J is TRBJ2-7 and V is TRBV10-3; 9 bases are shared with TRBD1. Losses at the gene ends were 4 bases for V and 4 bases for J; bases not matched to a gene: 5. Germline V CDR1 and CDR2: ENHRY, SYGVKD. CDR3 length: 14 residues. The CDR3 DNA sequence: TGTGCCATCAGTGTAGGGACAGGGTGGTACGAGCAGTACTTC. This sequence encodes CAISVGTGWYEQYF.